The 7 T cell receptor beta chains listed next were all sequenced from one sample in a study of neurological immune-mediated disorders (dated by TCRdb to between 2019 and 2020). Library preparation employed 5' RACE. Sequencer: Illumina HiSeq 2500. TCRdb passed the public sequencing reads through fastp at Q25 and MiXCR, retaining productive beta sequences. Identical CDR3 protein sequences are pooled into one entry, listed with their most common genes and DNA. For this sample there are about 55,000 distinct CDR3 sequences; more than 3% appear just once. Approximately 1.6% of the sample is taken by the ten largest. Input material: PBMCs. The receptors shown here come from a man aged 30 to 39 with multiple sclerosis.

This clonotype has at least ten counts. V is TRBV28 and J is TRBJ2-1; TRBD2 aligns across 12 bases. J lost 4 bases, V lost 4 bases, and 5 bases had no gene match. Per germline, CDR1 MDHEN and CDR2 SYDVKM. The CDR3 spans 16 residues. The DNA of the CDR3 is TGTGCCAGCAGTTCGCTAGCGGGAGGGCCGTACAATGAGCAGTTCTTC. Protein: CASSSLAGGPYNEQFF.

In its sample, this clonotype was seen many times. The V and J genes are TRBV6-5 and TRBJ1-2; no definite D call. Germline loops: CDR1 MNHEY, CDR2 SVGAGI. The CDR3 length is 14 residues. V was pared by 5 bases and J by 5 bases, with 15 bases between. The CDR3 spells CASSPIEPQYGYTF. The CDR3 DNA reads as TGTGCCAGCAGTCCAATCGAGCCGCAGTATGGCTACACCTTC.

This clonotype has ten or more counts. The chain is built from TRBV20-1 and TRBJ1-3; D call uncertain. This CDR3 comprises 14 residues. V dropped 6 bases and J dropped 0 bases, with 12 bases sitting between them. Germline CDR1 reads DFQATT; CDR2 reads SNEGSKA (reference sequence). CDR3 bases: TGCAGTGCCCTAGGACGCAACTCTGGAAACACCATATATTTT. This encodes CSALGRNSGNTIYF.

This clonotype was recorded many times. The chain combines TRBV11-2 with TRBJ1-3, with a weak D call TRBD1 (5 bases). Trimming stripped 3 bases from V and 0 bases from J, with 9 bases between. The CDR3 has 15 residues. Germline V gives CDR1 SGHAT, CDR2 FQNNGV. CDR3 in DNA: TGTGCCAGCAGCTTGACAGATTCCTCTGGAAACACCATATATTTT. It is translated as CASSLTDSSGNTIYF.

At least ten counts were recorded for this clonotype. The CDR3: CSAQLGASTDTQYF. CDR3 nucleotide sequence: TGCAGTGCTCAACTTGGGGCTAGCACAGATACGCAGTATTTT. The chain recombines TRBV20-1 with TRBJ2-3; a weak D match, TRBD1 (5 bases). V shed 5 bases and J shed 0 bases, with 12 bases lying between them. This CDR3 comprises 14 residues. Germline assignment: CDR1 DFQATT and CDR2 SNEGSKA (reference sequence).

The sample holds many counts of this clonotype. The chain has TRBV20-1 and TRBJ2-1, with 7 positions matching TRBD1. Trimming cost V 6 bases and J 7 bases; bases outside gene matches: 6. CDR1 is DFQATT, CDR2 SNEGSKA, per germline (reference sequence). This CDR3 spans 12 amino acids. The CDR3 spells CSARGLTNEQFF. The CDR3 bases are TGCAGTGCGAGGGGGCTCACGAATGAGCAGTTCTTC.

This clonotype has a count of ten or more. The chain recombines TRBV10-3 with TRBJ2-4, with 9 bases aligning to TRBD2. The CDR3 length is 14 residues. V trimming: 3 bases; J trimming: 10 bases; junction bases outside the gene matches: 7. CDR1 ENHRY and CDR2 SYGVKD come from the germline V gene. Here the CDR3 reads CAISDGASGKIQYF. In DNA form, the CDR3 reads TGTGCCATCAGTGACGGGGCTAGCGGGAAAATTCAGTACTTC.